The T cell receptor beta chain described here comes from a study of T cell changes during pregnancy in multiple sclerosis. Germline CDR1 and CDR2: SGHTA and FQGNSA. This CDR3 has 15 residues. The V and J ends lost 2 bases and 2 bases respectively, with 10 bases between them. Assay: immunoSEQ multiplex PCR; the TCRdb copy retains only in-frame clones and omits some. The sample yields about 40,000 clones, 80% to 90% seen once. This specimen was peripheral blood, taken in the first trimester of pregnancy. The TCR was taken from a female donor in good health, enrolled as a control in a pregnancy study. The rearrangement links TRBV7-2 to TRBJ1-5; D ambiguous. CDR3 in DNA: TGTGCCAGCAGCTTAACCGTAGCAGGCAATCAGCCCCAGCATTTT. The encoded protein is CASSLTVAGNQPQHF.